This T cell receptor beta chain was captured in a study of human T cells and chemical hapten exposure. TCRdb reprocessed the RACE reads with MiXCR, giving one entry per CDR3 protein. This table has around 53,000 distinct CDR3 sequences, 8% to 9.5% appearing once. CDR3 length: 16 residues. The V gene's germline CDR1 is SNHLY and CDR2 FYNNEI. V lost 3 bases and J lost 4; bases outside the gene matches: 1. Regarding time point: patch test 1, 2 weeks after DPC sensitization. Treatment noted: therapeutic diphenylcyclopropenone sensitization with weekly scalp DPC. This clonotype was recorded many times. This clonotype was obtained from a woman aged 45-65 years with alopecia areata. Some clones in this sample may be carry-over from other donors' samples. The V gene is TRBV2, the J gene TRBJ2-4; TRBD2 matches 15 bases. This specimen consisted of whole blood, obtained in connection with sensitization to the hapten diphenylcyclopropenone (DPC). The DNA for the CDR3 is TGTGCCAGCAGTGACGGACTAGCGGGAGGGAAAAACATTCAGTACTTC. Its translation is CASSDGLAGGKNIQYF.